This TCR beta chain appears in the sequencing data of a study of PD-L1 blockade in urothelial cancer. Trimming took 5 bases from V and 5 from J; bases not matched to a gene: 7. CDR1 is MNHEY, CDR2 SVGAGI, per germline. CDR3 size: 14 residues. As for time point: pretreatment peripheral blood. It was locally advanced or metastatic urothelial carcinoma that patients had. Clones were read by immunoSEQ multiplex PCR, and TCRdb kept only the in-frame ones, dropping some. Found here are around 100,000 clones, around 86% of them singletons; the top ten hold roughly 2%. The TCR sequence derives from a man aged 60 to 69 with urothelial cancer. The V and J genes are TRBV6-5 and TRBJ1-2; 8 bases agree with TRBD1. The sequences come from PBMCs, collected around atezolizumab (anti-PD-L1) treatment. CDR3 sequence (DNA): TGTGCCAGCAGTATCCCAGGGGGCGGGTATGGCTACACCTTC. Translating gives CASSIPGGGYGYTF.